This T cell receptor (beta chain) was sequenced during a study of read filtering for tumor transcriptome and immune sequencing. For the study at large: Among patients, around 18 were male and more than 13 female, aged roughly 45 to 80 (mean about 70). R-ISS stage counts were eight or nine for I, about 15 for II, 7 for III.

The germline CDR1 and CDR2 sequences are MNHNS and SASEGT. This CDR3 contains 16 residues. From 300 to 400 ng of RNA, a library with molecular barcoded alpha/delta and beta/gamma adaptors was made. Using its own MiXCR run on the reads, TCRdb lists one record per CDR3 protein. The sample has over 25,000 distinct CDR3 sequences; about an eighth are singletons. At the time of active disease, bone marrow was collected from every patient. Study findings and constraints: This fraction held mixed bone marrow immune cells after CD138-negative sorting.

A note on this clonotype: Its antigen is not identified. The junction departs from germline at one end; a sequencing error may be responsible.

The chain carries TRBV6-1 and TRBJ2-1; D is perhaps TRBD2 (5 bases). The sequence was obtained from a donor at least 40 years old with multiple myeloma. The sequencing input was a population of CD138-negative cells sorted from bone marrow. The CDR3 region is CASSPGWAGVNNEQFF. The DNA of the CDR3 is TGCGCCAGCAGCCCCGGGTGGGCCGGGGTGAACAATGAGCAGTTCTTC.